The entry below describes one T cell receptor (beta chain). The germline V gene has CDR1 PRHDT and CDR2 FYEKMQ (reference sequence). The CDR3 runs to 15 residues. With 2 bases clipped from V and 2 bases from J, the junction kept 2 bases outside the gene matches. The sample is drawn from a study of blood T cell repertoires in COVID-19. Assay used: immunoSEQ multiplex PCR; TCRdb lists only in-frame clones, some missing. The sample gives 250,000 to 300,000 clones, roughly 87% of which show up once; roughly 2% is in the top ten. Sequences were obtained from peripheral blood. This chain uses TRBV13 with TRBJ2-3; 9 bases match TRBD1. The TCR comes from a woman aged 45 to 65 who had recovered from COVID-19. Written as DNA, the CDR3 is TGTGCCAGCAGCTTAAGGACAGGGGTCACAGATACGCAGTATTTT. Encoded protein: CASSLRTGVTDTQYF.